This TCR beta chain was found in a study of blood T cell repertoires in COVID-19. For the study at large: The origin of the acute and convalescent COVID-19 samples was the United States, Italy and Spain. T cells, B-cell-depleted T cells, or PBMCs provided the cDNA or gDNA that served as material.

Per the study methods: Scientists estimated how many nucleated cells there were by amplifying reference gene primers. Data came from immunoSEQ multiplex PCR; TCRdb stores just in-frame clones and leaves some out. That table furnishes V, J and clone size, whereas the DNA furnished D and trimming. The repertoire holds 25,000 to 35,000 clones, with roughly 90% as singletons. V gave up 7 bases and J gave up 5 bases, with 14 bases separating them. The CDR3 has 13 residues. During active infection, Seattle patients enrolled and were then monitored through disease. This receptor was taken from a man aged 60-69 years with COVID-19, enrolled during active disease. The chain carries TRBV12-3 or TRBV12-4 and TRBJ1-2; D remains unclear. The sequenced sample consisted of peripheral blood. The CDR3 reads CASTTRGGYGYTF. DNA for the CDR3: TGTGCCAGCACCACCCGGGGTGGGTATGGCTACACCTTC.